The present TCR beta chain was sequenced within a study of shared clonotypes between healthy human individuals. The CDR3 loop spans 14 amino acids. V dropped 1 base and J dropped 0 bases, with 7 bases sitting between them. The V gene's germline CDR1 is SGHNT and CDR2 YYREEE (reference sequence). At a deep level, the assay was run. In the original processing: Filtering differed since immunoSEQ provided only junctions, with no quality scores. Profiled with immunoSEQ multiplex PCR; TCRdb holds only in-frame clones, not every one. V and J calls and clone size are copied from that table; D and trimming were computed from the DNA. The top ten clones hold around 1.1% of a sample with about 2 million clones, approximately 94% of them seen once. This clone was recorded only once. CD45RO-negative, CCR7-positively selected cells formed the naive CD8 fraction, excluding terminally differentiated effector memory CD45RA+ cells.

The chain employs TRBV5-4 and TRBJ2-5, with D perhaps TRBD1 (5 bases). The clonotype comes from a young man in good health. What was sequenced was naive CD8+ T cells sorted from blood. The CDR3 loop reads CASSLRGNQETQYF. The CDR3, as DNA: TGTGCCAGCAGCTTGAGGGGTAACCAAGAGACCCAGTACTTC.